The 7 T cell receptor beta chains reported below all come from one sample, sequenced in a study of shared clonotypes between healthy human individuals. Sequencing used immunoSEQ multiplex PCR; TCRdb keeps in-frame clones, though not all of them. This repertoire shows hundreds of thousands of clones, roughly 77% found once; its top ten account for roughly 13%. The sample was PBMCs. All receptors come from a woman aged 35 to 49 in good health. Some clones in this sample may be carry-over from other donors' samples.

The count of this clone is one. The CDR3 bases are TGTGCCAGCAGCCCTTGGAGGCTCACAGATACGCAGTATTTT. It specifies CASSPWRLTDTQYF. The genes are TRBV7-8 and TRBJ2-3, with D perhaps TRBD2 (5 bases). Per germline, CDR1 SGHVS and CDR2 FQNEAQ. Between the trimmed V and J ends, which lost 5 bases and 2 bases, there was a span of 11 bases. The CDR3 sequence is 14 residues long.

The chain links TRBV18 to TRBJ1-1; no clear D gene. V gave up 3 bases and J gave up 3 bases, with 11 bases separating them. The germline CDR1 and CDR2 sequences are KGHSH and LQKENI. This CDR3 is 14 amino acids long. The CDR3: CASSPTMIDTEAFF. CDR3 nucleotides: TGTGCCAGCTCACCCACGATGATCGACACTGAAGCTTTCTTT.

The chain recombines TRBV7-2 with TRBJ2-7; 10 bases agree with TRBD1. The V segment lost 0 bases and the J segment 2 bases; nucleotides outside the gene matches: 4. Per germline, CDR1 SGHTA and CDR2 FQGNSA. The CDR3 sequence is 16 residues long. For the CDR3, the DNA is TGTGCCAGCAGCTTAGCGGGACAGGGGCCTGCCTACGAGCAGTACTTC. Translated: CASSLAGQGPAYEQYF.

The V gene is TRBV11-2, the J gene TRBJ2-5; D not resolved. Germline assignment: CDR1 SGHAT and CDR2 FQNNGV. The CDR3 is 13 residues long. The V gene lost 5 bases and the J gene lost 4 bases, with 11 bases spanning the gap. CDR3 coding DNA: TGTGCCAGCAGCCGTATTTATAGAGAGACCCAGTACTTC. The encoded protein is CASSRIYRETQYF.

Regarding this clone: A much larger clone lies one base from this, so it may be a read error. This sequence joins TRBV2 and TRBJ2-7; 7 bases align to TRBD1. The CDR3 length is 13 residues. Per the germline V gene, CDR1 is SNHLY and CDR2 is FYNNEI. Trimming cost V 4 bases and J 0 bases; bases outside gene matches: 0. CDR3 region: CASSAGGSYEQYF. The CDR3 DNA sequence: TGTGCCAGCAGTGCAGGGGGCTCCTACGAGCAGTACTTC.

This clone was seen repeatedly, ten times or more. The same CDR3 can be traced to other DNA sequences in this sample. J is TRBJ1-5 and V is TRBV7-9; 7 bases line up with TRBD1. Germline V gene data show CDR1 as SEHNR and CDR2 as FQNEAQ (reference sequence). The CDR3 is 13 amino acids. V was pared by 2 bases and J by 5 bases, with 0 bases of the junction left unmatched. In DNA, the CDR3 is TGTGCCAGCAGCTTACAGGGGGATCAGCCCCAGCATTTT. Amino acid sequence: CASSLQGDQPQHF.

This sequence joins TRBV7-9 and TRBJ1-4; D unresolved. Germline V gene lookup returns CDR1 SEHNR and CDR2 FQNEAQ (reference sequence). CDR3 size: 11 residues. Deletions cut 4 bases from V and 8 bases from J, with 5 bases between. CDR3 nucleotide sequence: TGTGCCAGCAGCTCCGGCGAAAAACTGTTTTTT. Its protein product is CASSSGEKLFF.